This TCR beta chain stems from a study of cytomegalovirus exposure and HLA in healthy donors. Notes on the study in general: Analysis was carried out at a later point, and it linked a missense DCLRE1C variant to TCR beta V- and J-gene trimming. With DRB1 most and HLA-C fewest, TCR association rates differed between HLA loci in a later analysis. Information on immune exposure was restricted to one variable (CMV serostatus). Within an earlier analysis, most TCR beta V segments proved productive either about 90% or about 30% of the time.

Germline CDR1 is SGDLS and CDR2 is YYNGEE. The CDR3 runs 15 residues. The V and J ends lost 0 bases and 1 base respectively, with 11 bases between them. As concerns this clone: Its antigen is still unknown.

Amplification used 60 Vbeta primers and 13 Jbeta primers. The repertoire was sequenced with immunoSEQ multiplex PCR; TCRdb's copy has only in-frame clones and lacks some. This table has around 120,000 clones, around 70% appearing once. The sequenced material came from PBMCs. J is TRBJ2-7 and V is TRBV9, with unresolved D. This receptor was obtained from a human donor in good health. CDR3 nucleotide sequence: TGTGCCAGCAGCGTAGACTTACCCACGTCCTACGAGCAGTACTTC. This codes for CASSVDLPTSYEQYF.